Each of the 20 T cell receptor beta chains below was sequenced from the same sample in a study of blood T cells in healthy people across ages (dated by TCRdb to between 2015 and 2017). The library was built by means of 5' RACE. Sequencing was performed on an Illumina HiSeq 2500. A second about 7 to 11 cycle PCR used a sample-barcoded 5' primer and a J-beta primer mix. The public reads were quality trimmed at Q25 with fastp and then assembled into clones with MiXCR by TCRdb, keeping productive beta chains. One record per CDR3 amino acid sequence lists the most common genes and DNA. The sample profile shows 1.5 million to 2 million distinct CDR3 sequences; about 32% of them were found once. The biggest ten clones account for approximately 10% of the sample. The source material was blood. The receptors were gathered from a woman aged 30 to 39 in good health.

This clonotype was detected only a few times. The rearrangement uses TRBV7-9 and TRBJ2-6; no reliable D call. Germline loops: CDR1 SEHNR, CDR2 FQNEAQ (reference sequence). CDR3 length: 15 amino acids. V gave up 5 bases and J gave up 0 bases, with 8 bases separating them. CDR3 amino acids: CASSNRYSGANVLTF. As DNA, the CDR3 is TGTGCCAGCAGCAACCGGTACTCTGGGGCCAACGTCCTGACTTTC.

This clonotype was picked up many times. The chain employs TRBV9 and TRBJ2-1; D is perhaps TRBD2 (6 bases). Germline V gene lookup returns CDR1 SGDLS and CDR2 YYNGEE. V dropped 5 bases and J dropped 4 bases, with 16 bases sitting between them. CDR3 length: 15 amino acids. CDR3 sequence reads: CASSVDLAGYNEQFF. In DNA, the CDR3 is TGTGCCAGCAGTGTGGACTTGGCGGGGTACAATGAGCAGTTCTTC.

J is TRBJ2-1 and V is TRBV5-6; 14 bases map to TRBD2. Losses at the gene ends were 4 bases for V and 8 bases for J; bases not matched to a gene: 8. Germline lookup yields CDR1 SGHDT and CDR2 YYEEEE. The CDR3 sequence is 16 residues long. CDR3 region: CASSLMRLAGGDEQFF. Written as DNA, the CDR3 is TGTGCCAGCAGCCTCATGCGACTAGCGGGGGGGGATGAGCAGTTCTTC.

The J gene is TRBJ2-2, the V gene TRBV29-1; D is perhaps TRBD1 or TRBD2 (5 bases each). Germline CDR1 reads SQVTM; CDR2 reads ANQGSEA. The CDR3 runs 14 residues. Trimming stripped 2 bases from V and 1 base from J, with 8 bases between. The CDR3 DNA is TGCAGCGTTGAACGAGGGGAGAACACCGGGGAGCTGTTTTTT. The encoded protein is CSVERGENTGELFF.

This clonotype was seen more than once but under ten times. The gene calls are TRBV24-1 and TRBJ2-3; TRBD1 is a possible D gene (6 bases). This CDR3 is 15 amino acids long. Germline V gene data show CDR1 as KGHDR and CDR2 as SFDVKD. V was pared by 5 bases and J by 0 bases, with 11 bases between. The CDR3, as DNA: TGTGCCACCAGTGGGGCAGGGGCCAGCACAGATACGCAGTATTTT. It translates to CATSGAGASTDTQYF.

This chain uses TRBV6-6 with TRBJ2-1, with TRBD2 matching 10 bases. J lost 7 bases, V lost 3 bases, and 12 bases had no gene match. This CDR3 is built from 17 residues. CDR1 is MNHNY, CDR2 SVGAGI, per germline (reference sequence). The CDR3, as DNA: TGTGCCAGCAGTTATCCAGCGGGAGGGCCGAGAGGTAATGAGCAGTTCTTC. This sequence encodes CASSYPAGGPRGNEQFF.

This clonotype was counted between two and nine times. The chain links TRBV27 to TRBJ2-3, with TRBD1 matching 8 bases. Trimming at V came to 6 bases and at J to 0 bases, leaving 11 bases not matched to a gene. CDR3 length: 17 amino acids. The germline gives CDR1 MNHEY, CDR2 SMNVEV (reference sequence). CDR3 sequence: CASSLRTGSTSTDTQYF. The DNA of the CDR3 is TGTGCCAGCAGCCTTCGGACAGGGAGTACTAGCACAGATACGCAGTATTTT.

This clonotype turned up a few times. The J gene is TRBJ2-7, the V gene TRBV18, with D possibly being TRBD1 (5 bases). Per the germline V gene, CDR1 is KGHSH and CDR2 is LQKENI. The germline V and J ends were trimmed by 3 bases and 3 bases, with 15 bases remaining between them. This CDR3 spans 15 amino acids. The CDR3 region is CASSPLQATHYEQYF. DNA of the CDR3: TGTGCCAGCTCACCTTTACAGGCGACGCACTACGAGCAGTACTTC.

This clonotype occurred a few times. The rearrangement joins TRBV7-9 to TRBJ2-7; unclear D gene. The V and J ends lost 5 bases and 2 bases respectively, with 10 bases between them. Germline CDR1 and CDR2: SEHNR and FQNEAQ (reference sequence). CDR3 length: 13 residues. CDR3 in DNA: TGTGCCAGCAGCCCCCCGGCTACCTACGAGCAGTACTTC. Translated: CASSPPATYEQYF.

V usage is TRBV10-3 and J usage is TRBJ2-7, with D possibly TRBD2 on 6 matching bases. This CDR3 spans 15 amino acids. Trimming shortened V by 4 bases and J by 0 bases, and 13 bases separated the two germline ends. Germline CDR1 and CDR2: ENHRY and SYGVKD. The CDR3 region has the DNA TGTGCCATCAGTGCCGGGACTTCCAGCTCCTACGAGCAGTACTTC. Translated: CAISAGTSSSYEQYF.

The chain is built from TRBV4-1 and TRBJ2-1; tentative D call: TRBD2 (6 bases). Per the germline V gene, CDR1 is MGHRA and CDR2 is YSYEKL. The V end was cut by 2 bases, the J end by 8 bases, with 13 bases between. This CDR3 is built from 14 residues. Here the CDR3 DNA reads TGCGCCAGCAGCCAACCGACTAGTTTACATGAGCAGTTCTTC. Amino acids: CASSQPTSLHEQFF.

The table lists this clonotype with a few counts. The CDR3 is CSVKLAGRRYKETQYF. Written as DNA, the CDR3 is TGCAGTGTTAAACTAGCGGGGCGTAGGTATAAAGAGACCCAGTACTTC. This chain joins TRBV20-1 and TRBJ2-5, with 10 nucleotides matching TRBD2. Germline lookup yields CDR1 DFQATT and CDR2 SNEGSKA (reference sequence). The CDR3 spans 16 residues. V gave up 7 bases and J gave up 3 bases; unmatched junction bases: 14.

This clonotype occurred a few times. This chain joins TRBV15 and TRBJ2-3; the D gene is possibly TRBD2 (6 bases). Germline CDR1 reads LNHNV; CDR2 reads YYDKDF (reference sequence). This CDR3 is 16 amino acids long. The V gene lost 0 bases and the J gene lost 1 base, with 11 bases spanning the gap. The CDR3 DNA is TGTGCCACCAGCAGAGATCGGAGGGTACGCACAGATACGCAGTATTTT. This encodes CATSRDRRVRTDTQYF.

This chain connects TRBV5-4 to TRBJ2-2, with TRBD1 identical over 7 bases. The J segment lost 5 bases and the V segment lost 0 bases, leaving 10 bases of the junction unmatched. CDR3 length: 17 amino acids. Germline values: CDR1 SGHNT, CDR2 YYREEE (reference sequence). CDR3 loop: CASSLGPGQTKTGELFF. The CDR3 DNA sequence: TGTGCCAGCAGCTTGGGTCCGGGACAGACTAAAACCGGGGAGCTGTTTTTT.

This clonotype was found a few times. Possible read error: a much larger clone is one base away. The CDR3 protein is CASSPGLTNEQFF. The DNA for the CDR3 is TGTGCCAGCAGCCCCGGACTAACCAATGAGCAGTTCTTC. The genes are TRBV5-5 and TRBJ2-1; TRBD2 is a possible D gene (6 bases). This CDR3 is 13 amino acids long. V was shortened by 4 bases and J by 6 bases, with 11 bases between the two germline ends. Germline CDR1 SGHKS, CDR2 YYEKEE (reference sequence).

This clonotype was recorded a few times. The V call is TRBV9, the J call TRBJ2-1; possibly TRBD1 or TRBD2 for D (5 bases each). This CDR3 has 16 residues. Germline loops: CDR1 SGDLS, CDR2 YYNGEE. The V end was cut by 1 base, the J end by 3 bases, with 14 bases between. Written as DNA, the CDR3 is TGTGCCAGCAGCGTAATTCAGGGAGAGGACTACAATGAGCAGTTCTTC. Protein sequence: CASSVIQGEDYNEQFF.

This clonotype was picked up many times. The rearrangement uses TRBV6-5 and TRBJ1-2, with D unresolved. Trimming cost V 7 bases and J 6 bases, with 21 bases left between them. The CDR3 has 15 residues. CDR1 and CDR2 from the germline V gene are MNHEY and SVGAGI. The CDR3 coding sequence is TGTGCCAGCACGCTAGAATTTGGCTCCCGGGATGGCTACACCTTC. Translation gives CASTLEFGSRDGYTF.

At least ten counts were recorded for this clonotype. The gene calls are TRBV7-2 and TRBJ2-5; D not resolved. With 1 base removed from V and 2 bases from J, the gap between germline ends came to 8 bases. Germline V CDR1 and CDR2: SGHTA, FQGNSA. The CDR3 has 14 amino acids. The CDR3 DNA follows: TGTGCCAGCAGCTTAGTCGCCGCACAAGAGACCCAGTACTTC. Amino acid sequence: CASSLVAAQETQYF.

Remarks on this clonotype: One base away lies a much larger clone, so this may be a sequencing read error. The rearrangement links TRBV6-6 to TRBJ1-6; D is unresolved. V lost 10 bases and J lost 9, with 19 bases in between. Germline lookup yields CDR1 MNHNY and CDR2 SVGAGI (reference sequence). The CDR3 is 14 residues long. This CDR3 reads CANTEVMWTSPLHF. The CDR3 DNA is TGTGCCAACACAGAAGTCATGTGGACTTCACCCCTCCACTTT.

This chain uses TRBV2 with TRBJ2-4; the D gene could be TRBD1 or TRBD2 (5 bases each). The V and J ends lost 6 bases and 6 bases respectively, with 12 bases between them. Germline loops: CDR1 SNHLY, CDR2 FYNNEI. The CDR3 contains 13 residues. CDR3 in DNA: TGTGCCAGCAGGGGGACGGGCGGAAACATTCAGTACTTC. Residues: CASRGTGGNIQYF.